This T cell receptor beta chain was identified in a study of T cells in localized non-small cell lung cancer. Study-level points and caveats: Detection in adjacent lung was observed for a median around 59 of the top 100 tumor clones. Longer overall survival was seen with higher T cell density measured in blood. Uninvolved nearby lung showed the greatest T cell clonality, exceeding that found in tumor.

Repertoires were generated with immunoSEQ multiplex PCR, while TCRdb's copy carries only in-frame clones and drops some. Of fewer than 1,500 clones in the sample, approximately 20% are singletons; the top ten hold more than 30%. CDR1 and CDR2 from the germline V gene are SGHRS and YFSETQ. The CDR3 loop spans 17 amino acids. V was pared by 4 bases and J by 2 bases, with 7 bases of the junction left unmatched. About this clone: The antigen is unknown.

This chain links TRBV5-1 with TRBJ2-3; TRBD2 aligns across 13 bases. Here the sequenced sample was normal lung tissue next to the tumor, taken before any cancer treatment. The TCR sequence derives from a male donor at least 60 years old with stage I lung adenocarcinoma. DNA for the CDR3: TGCGCCAGCAGCGGGGGGACTAGCGGGGACTTCACAGATACGCAGTATTTT. Translating it yields CASSGGTSGDFTDTQYF. Looking up the rest from reference TRBV5-1 and TRBJ2-3 gives the full variable domain: KAGVTQTPRYLIKTRGQQVTLSCSPISGHRSVSWYQQTPGQGLQFLFEYFSETQRNKGNFPGRFSGRQFSNSRSEMNVSTLELGDSALYLCASSGGTSGDFTDTQYFGPGTRLTVL.